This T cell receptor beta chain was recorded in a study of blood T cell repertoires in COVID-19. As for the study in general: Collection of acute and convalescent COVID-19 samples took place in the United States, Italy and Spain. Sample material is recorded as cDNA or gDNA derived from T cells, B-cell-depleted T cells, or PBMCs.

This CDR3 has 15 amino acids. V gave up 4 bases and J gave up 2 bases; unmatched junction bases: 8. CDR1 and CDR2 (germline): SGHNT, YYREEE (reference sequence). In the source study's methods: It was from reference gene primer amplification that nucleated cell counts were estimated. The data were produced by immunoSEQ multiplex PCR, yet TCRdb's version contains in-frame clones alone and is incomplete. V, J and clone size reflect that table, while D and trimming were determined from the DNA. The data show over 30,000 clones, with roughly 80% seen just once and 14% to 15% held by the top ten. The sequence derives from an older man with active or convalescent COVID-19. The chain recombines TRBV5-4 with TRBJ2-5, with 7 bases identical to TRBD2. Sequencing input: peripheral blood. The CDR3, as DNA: TGTGCCAGCAGCGCAAGCGGGAAGACACAAGAGACCCAGTACTTC. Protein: CASSASGKTQETQYF.